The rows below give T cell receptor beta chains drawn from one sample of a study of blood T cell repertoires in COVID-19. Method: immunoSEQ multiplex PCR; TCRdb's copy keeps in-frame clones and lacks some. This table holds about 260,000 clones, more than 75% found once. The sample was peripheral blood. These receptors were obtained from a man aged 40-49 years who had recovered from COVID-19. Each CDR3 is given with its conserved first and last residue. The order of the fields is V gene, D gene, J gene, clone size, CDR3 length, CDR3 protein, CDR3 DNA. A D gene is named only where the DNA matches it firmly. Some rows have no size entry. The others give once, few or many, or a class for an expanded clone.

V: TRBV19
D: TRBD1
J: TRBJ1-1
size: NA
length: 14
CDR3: CASSPGTGRTEAFF
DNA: TGTGCCAGTAGTCCCGGGACAGGGCGGACTGAAGCTTTCTTT

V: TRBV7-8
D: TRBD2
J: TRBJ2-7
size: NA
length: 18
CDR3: CASSYTGSGLAGTYEQYF
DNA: TGTGCCAGCAGCTACACCGGGTCGGGTCTAGCGGGCACCTACGAGCAGTACTTC

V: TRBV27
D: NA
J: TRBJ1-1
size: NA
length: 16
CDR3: CASSTLGAGWDTEAFF
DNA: TGTGCCAGCAGCACCCTGGGCGCAGGGTGGGACACTGAAGCTTTCTTT

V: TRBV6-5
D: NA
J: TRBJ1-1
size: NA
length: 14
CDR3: CASSPDIWNTEAFF
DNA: TGTGCCAGCAGCCCCGACATCTGGAACACTGAAGCTTTCTTT

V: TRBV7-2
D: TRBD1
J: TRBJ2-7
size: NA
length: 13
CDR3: CASSRDSSYEQYF
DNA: TGTGCCAGCAGCAGGGACAGCTCCTACGAGCAGTACTTC

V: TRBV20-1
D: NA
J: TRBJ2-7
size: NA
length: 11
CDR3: CSVRQVNEQYF
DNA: TGCAGTGTTAGACAGGTGAACGAGCAGTACTTC

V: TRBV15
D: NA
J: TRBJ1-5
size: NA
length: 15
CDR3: CATSFGGIVNQPQHF
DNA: TGTGCCACCTCTTTTGGAGGGATCGTAAATCAGCCCCAGCATTTT

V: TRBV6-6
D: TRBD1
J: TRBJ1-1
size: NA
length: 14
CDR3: CACLPGQGSPEAFF
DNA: TGTGCCTGTCTACCGGGACAGGGTTCCCCTGAAGCTTTCTTT

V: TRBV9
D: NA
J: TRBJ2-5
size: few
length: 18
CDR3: CASSVGRLGGLLQETQYF
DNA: TGTGCCAGCAGCGTAGGCCGATTAGGGGGACTACTTCAAGAGACCCAGTACTTC

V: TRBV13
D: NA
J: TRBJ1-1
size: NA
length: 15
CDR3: CASSLYRALNTEAFF
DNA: TGTGCCAGCAGCCTCTACAGGGCCCTGAACACTGAAGCTTTCTTT

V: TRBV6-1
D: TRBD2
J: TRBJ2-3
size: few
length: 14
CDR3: CAHTLAGKSDTQYF
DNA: TGTGCCCACACTCTAGCGGGGAAATCAGATACGCAGTATTTT

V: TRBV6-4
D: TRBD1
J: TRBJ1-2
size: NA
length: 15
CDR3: CASSVNPGGDYGYTF
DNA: TGTGCCAGCAGTGTAAACCCAGGGGGCGACTATGGCTACACCTTC

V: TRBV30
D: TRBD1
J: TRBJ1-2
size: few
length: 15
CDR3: CAWSMLTGGYYGYTF
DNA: TGTGCCTGGAGTATGTTGACAGGGGGCTACTATGGCTACACCTTC

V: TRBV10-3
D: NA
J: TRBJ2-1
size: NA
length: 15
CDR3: CAISEGQGSYNEQFF
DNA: TGTGCCATCAGTGAGGGTCAGGGATCCTACAATGAGCAGTTCTTC

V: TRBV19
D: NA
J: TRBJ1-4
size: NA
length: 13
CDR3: CASSINPTAELFF
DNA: TGTGCCAGTAGTATTAACCCCACAGCGGAACTGTTTTTT

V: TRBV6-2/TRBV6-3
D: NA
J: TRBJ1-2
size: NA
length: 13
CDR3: CASSPTVNYGYTF
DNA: TGTGCCAGCAGTCCGACAGTTAACTATGGCTACACCTTC

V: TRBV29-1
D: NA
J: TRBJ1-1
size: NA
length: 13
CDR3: CSVDTVVNTEAFF
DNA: TGCAGCGTTGATACGGTCGTCAACACTGAAGCTTTCTTT

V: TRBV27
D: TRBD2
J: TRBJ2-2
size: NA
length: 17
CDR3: CASSLLAGISDTGELFF
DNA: TGTGCCAGCAGTTTACTAGCGGGGATCTCCGACACCGGGGAGCTGTTTTTT

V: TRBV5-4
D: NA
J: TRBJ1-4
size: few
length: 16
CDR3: CASSLYQTRDNEKLFF
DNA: TGTGCCAGCAGCTTGTATCAAACCAGGGATAATGAAAAACTGTTTTTT

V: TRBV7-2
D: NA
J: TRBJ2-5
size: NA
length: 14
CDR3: CASSLVVRLETQYF
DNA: TGTGCCAGCAGCTTAGTGGTCAGATTAGAGACCCAGTACTTC

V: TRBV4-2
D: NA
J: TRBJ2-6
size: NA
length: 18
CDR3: CASSPAEGIRSGANVLTF
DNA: TGTGCCAGCAGCCCCGCAGAGGGAATACGCTCTGGGGCCAACGTCCTGACTTTC

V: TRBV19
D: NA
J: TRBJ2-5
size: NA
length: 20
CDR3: CASSIVTGGYGLAYQETQYF
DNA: TGTGCCAGTAGTATAGTAACAGGGGGCTACGGACTAGCGTATCAAGAGACCCAGTACTTC

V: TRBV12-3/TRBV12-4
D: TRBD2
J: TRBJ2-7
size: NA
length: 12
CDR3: CASKPSGYEQYF
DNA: TGTGCCAGCAAGCCTAGCGGGTACGAGCAGTACTTC

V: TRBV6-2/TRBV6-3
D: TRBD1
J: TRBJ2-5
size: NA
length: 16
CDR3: CASSPGQGWIQETQYF
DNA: TGTGCCAGCAGCCCCGGACAGGGATGGATACAAGAGACCCAGTACTTC

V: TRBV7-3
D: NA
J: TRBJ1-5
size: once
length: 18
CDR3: CASSQGHPADYSNQPQHF
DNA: TGTGCCAGCAGCCAGGGACACCCCGCTGATTATAGCAATCAGCCCCAGCATTTT

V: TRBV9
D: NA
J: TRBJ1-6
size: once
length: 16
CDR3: CASSVADSSYNSPLHF
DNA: TGTGCCAGCAGCGTAGCCGACAGTTCCTATAATTCACCCCTCCACTTT

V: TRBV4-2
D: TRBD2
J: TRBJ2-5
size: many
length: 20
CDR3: CASSQDLGPTSGGRSETQYF
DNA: TGTGCCAGCAGCCAAGATTTGGGGCCTACTAGCGGGGGGAGGTCAGAGACCCAGTACTTC

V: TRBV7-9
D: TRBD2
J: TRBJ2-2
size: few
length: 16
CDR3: CASSSLAGVNTGELFF
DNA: TGTGCCAGCAGCTCCTTAGCGGGCGTGAACACCGGGGAGCTGTTTTTT

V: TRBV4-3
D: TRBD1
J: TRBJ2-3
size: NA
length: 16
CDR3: CASSQGGQGITDTQYF
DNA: TGCGCCAGCAGCCAGGGAGGACAGGGCATCACAGATACGCAGTATTTT